This T cell receptor beta chain appears in the sequencing data of a study of T-cell reconstitution after alpha-beta-depleted transplantation in children. This clonotype was observed at least ten times. During its preparation, the TCRbeta library received unique molecular identifiers. TCRdb called the PCR reads again in MiXCR, with one record for every CDR3 protein. The sample lists 600,000 to 700,000 distinct CDR3 sequences, roughly 17% seen once, with 0.8% to 1.1% in the top ten. CDR1 is DFQATT, CDR2 SNEGSKA, per germline (reference sequence). CDR3 size: 12 residues. V lost 6 bases and J 3 bases, leaving 9 bases between the germline ends.

The clonotype originates from a human donor who donated a stem cell graft to a child with acute myeloid leukemia. This material consisted of PBMCs from the stem cell graft donor, taken from the stem cell graft. The rearrangement uses TRBV20-1 and TRBJ2-1; D remains unclear. The CDR3 nucleotides are TGCAGTGCCGAAGACGGCTACAATGAGCAGTTCTTC. This sequence encodes CSAEDGYNEQFF.